This entry lists 25 T cell receptor beta chains sequenced from one sample in a study of regulatory T cells in long-lasting Graves disease. Sample time point: newly diagnosed GD, antithyroid drugs for less than 3 months. The TCR library was prepared using RNA isolated from PBMCs. Relying on iRepertoire HTBI primers and Arm-PCR of CDR3 regions, the team built TCR beta libraries. TCRdb passed the multiplex PCR reads through MiXCR, listing each CDR3 protein once. The profile shows approximately 400,000 distinct CDR3 sequences, 15% to 19% of them singletons. The input for sequencing was peripheral blood mononuclear cells (PBMCs), taken at new diagnosis, from a patient treated with antithyroid drugs. Source of these receptors: a female donor with Graves disease.

This clonotype was seen ten or more times. The chain joins TRBV4-1 to TRBJ1-2; weak D call: TRBD1 (5 bases). CDR3 length: 13 amino acids. Germline loops: CDR1 MGHRA, CDR2 YSYEKL. V shed 3 bases and J shed 2 bases, with 7 bases lying between them. CDR3 sequence (DNA): TGCGCCAGCAGCCAGGAGGGGAACTATGGCTACACCTTC. Translation: CASSQEGNYGYTF.

Comment on this clonotype: A read error is possible here, since a much larger clone lies one base away. V is TRBV7-2 and J is TRBJ2-3; the D gene is possibly TRBD1 (5 bases). The better agreement between TRBJ2-5 and the DNA end casts doubt on the J call. The CDR3 is 12 residues long. Germline loops: CDR1 SGHTA, CDR2 FQGNSA. CDR3 residues: CASSPGHETQYF. CDR3 in DNA: TGTGCCAGCTCACCAGGGCACGAGACCCAGTACTTC.

This clonotype occurred many times. This chain uses TRBV6-1 with TRBJ1-2, with D unclear. V gave up 3 bases and J gave up 2 bases, with 7 bases separating them. The germline gives CDR1 MNHNS, CDR2 SASEGT. The CDR3 sequence is 13 residues long. The CDR3 region has the DNA TGTGCCAGCAGTGATGGGTTGAACTATGGCTACACCTTC. This translates into CASSDGLNYGYTF.

The chain couples TRBV12-5 to TRBJ1-5; TRBD1 aligns across 7 bases. This CDR3 region has 15 residues. The germline V gene encodes CDR1 LGHNT and CDR2 FRNRAP. Trimming cost V 5 bases and J 4 bases; bases outside gene matches: 8. CDR3 in DNA: TGTGCTAGTGGTCTAGGCGGGACAGATAATCAGCCCCAGCATTTT. Translated: CASGLGGTDNQPQHF. Combining the CDR3 with reference TRBV12-5 and TRBJ1-5 gives the whole variable domain DARVTQTPRHKVTEMGQEVTMRCQPILGHNTVFWYRQTMMQGLELLAYFRNRAPLDDSGMPKDRFSAEMPDATLATLKIQPSEPRDSAVYFCASGLGGTDNQPQHFGDGTRLSIL.

This sequence joins TRBV6-5 and TRBJ2-1; 7 nucleotides agree with TRBD2. Trimming took 2 bases from V and 9 from J; bases not matched to a gene: 4. The length of the CDR3 is 13 residues. CDR1 MNHEY and CDR2 SVGAGI come from the germline V gene. The CDR3 sequence: CASSYGGVGEQFF. CDR3 in DNA: TGTGCCAGCAGTTACGGGGGGGTGGGTGAGCAGTTCTTC.

At least ten counts were recorded for this clonotype. The V and J genes are TRBV12-3 or TRBV12-4 and TRBJ1-1, with 12 nucleotides matching TRBD1. With 2 bases clipped from V and 10 bases from J, the junction kept 17 bases outside the gene matches. The CDR3 has 18 amino acids. The CDR3: CASSLRVSGQGARRTAFF. CDR3 DNA sequence: TGTGCCAGCAGTTTAAGGGTCTCGGGACAGGGGGCGCGGAGGACAGCTTTCTTT.

The chain joins TRBV5-6 to TRBJ1-1; unclear D gene. V lost 2 bases, J lost 5 bases, and 13 bases lay in between. The CDR3 loop spans 14 amino acids. Germline V gives CDR1 SGHDT, CDR2 YYEEEE. Here the CDR3 reads CASSLRVPGTEAFF. CDR3 coding DNA: TGTGCCAGCAGCTTAAGGGTCCCTGGAACTGAAGCTTTCTTT.

This clonotype was picked up many times. The V call is TRBV12-3 or TRBV12-4, the J call TRBJ1-1, with a weak D call TRBD1 (6 bases). The CDR3 consists of 14 residues. Trimming removed 3 bases from V and 5 bases from J, with 13 bases in between. The CDR3 nucleotides are TGTGCCAGCAGTTTCACAGGGCTGCGGACTGAAGCTTTCTTT. This translates into CASSFTGLRTEAFF.

Many counts were recorded for this clonotype. In nucleotides, the CDR3 is TGTGCCAGCAGCTTAGGACTAGCACCAGATACGCAGTATTTT. It codes for CASSLGLAPDTQYF. The chain uses TRBV7-2 and TRBJ2-3, with 7 positions matching TRBD2. V gave up 1 base and J gave up 4 bases; unmatched junction bases: 2. Germline V gene lookup returns CDR1 SGHTA and CDR2 FQGNSA. The CDR3 loop spans 14 amino acids.

Points on this clonotype: This clone may be a read error of a much larger clone one base away. V is TRBV28 and J is TRBJ2-7, with a tentative D call TRBD1 (6 bases). The CDR3 covers 12 residues. The germline gives CDR1 MDHEN, CDR2 SYDVKM. This CDR3 is CASTAGVYEQHF. CDR3 DNA: TGTGCCAGCACCGCAGGGGTATACGAGCAGCACTTC.

Ten or more counts support this clonotype. This sequence joins TRBV9 and TRBJ1-2; D gene uncertain. Germline CDR1 SGDLS, CDR2 YYNGEE. The CDR3 extends over 14 amino acids. Trimming removed 6 bases from V and 8 bases from J, with 20 bases in between. The CDR3: CASTPNTQRLGYTF. The CDR3 DNA follows: TGTGCCAGCACCCCGAACACCCAGCGGCTCGGCTACACCTTC.

In this sample, this clonotype turned up many times. This chain connects TRBV7-2 to TRBJ2-3; D tentatively reads TRBD1 or TRBD2 (6 bases each). The V gene lost 5 bases and the J gene lost 2 bases, with 14 bases spanning the gap. The CDR3 is 15 residues long. Germline assignment: CDR1 SGHTA and CDR2 FQGNSA. CDR3 sequence reads: CASSGGRGSTDTQYF. CDR3 sequence (DNA): TGTGCCAGCAGCGGGGGGCGGGGATCCACAGATACGCAGTATTTT.

This clonotype was counted at least ten times. The V gene is TRBV4-1, the J gene TRBJ2-5; TRBD2 is a possible D gene (5 bases). Trimming stripped 8 bases from V and 1 base from J, with 11 bases between. Germline CDR1 reads MGHRA; CDR2 reads YSYEKL. The CDR3 is 13 amino acids. CDR3 sequence reads: CASGDSVQETQYF. DNA of the CDR3: TGCGCCAGCGGTGATAGCGTCCAAGAGACCCAGTACTTC.

In this sample, this clonotype turned up many times. The J gene is TRBJ2-1, the V gene TRBV4-2, with TRBD2 as a possible D gene (6 bases). CDR1 is LGHNA and CDR2 is YNFKEQ in the germline V gene. V was trimmed by 6 bases and J by 8 bases, leaving 17 bases between them. The CDR3 runs to 14 residues. The CDR3 loop is CASRGLGRRDEQFF. Here the CDR3 DNA reads TGTGCCAGCAGGGGGCTAGGGAGGAGGGATGAGCAGTTCTTC.

This clonotype was detected ten times or more. This chain links TRBV7-3 with TRBJ2-3; 7 positions agree with TRBD2. V was clipped by 3 bases and J by 3 bases; unmatched bases: 12. CDR1 is SGHTA, CDR2 FQGTGA, per germline. This CDR3 contains 17 residues. The CDR3 protein is CASSFTPGLVGTDTQYF. The CDR3 DNA sequence: TGTGCCAGCAGCTTCACCCCCGGACTAGTTGGGACAGATACGCAGTATTTT.

This clonotype was counted ten times or more. The CDR3: CAWDSSGGYTF. As DNA, the CDR3 is TGTGCCTGGGACAGTTCGGGAGGCTACACCTTC. The chain links TRBV30 to TRBJ1-2; the D gene is possibly TRBD1 (5 bases). V shed 5 bases and J shed 8 bases, with 12 bases lying between them. In germline, CDR1 is GTSNPN, CDR2 SVGIG (reference sequence). The CDR3 is made up of 11 amino acids.

This clonotype was seen many times. J is TRBJ1-1 and V is TRBV10-3; no clear D gene. Germline CDR1 ENHRY, CDR2 SYGVKD. The CDR3 is 11 residues long. V dropped 2 bases and J dropped 6 bases, with 4 bases sitting between them. DNA for the CDR3: TGTGCCATCAGTGAGGGAGCTGAAGCTTTCTTT. Protein: CAISEGAEAFF.

This clonotype was seen ten or more times. CDR3 protein: CASSQLDNEQFF. The DNA of the CDR3 is TGCGCCAGCAGCCAATTGGATAATGAGCAGTTCTTC. This chain connects TRBV4-1 to TRBJ2-1; no firm D call. The germline V gene encodes CDR1 MGHRA and CDR2 YSYEKL. V dropped 2 bases and J dropped 7 bases, with 6 bases sitting between them. CDR3 length equals 12 residues.

The rearrangement links TRBV2 to TRBJ1-4; D unclear. The V gene lost 6 bases and the J gene lost 4 bases, with 9 bases spanning the gap. The CDR3 runs 13 residues. Germline lookup yields CDR1 SNHLY and CDR2 FYNNEI. The CDR3 sequence is CASRDGVNEKLFF. The CDR3, as DNA: TGTGCCAGCAGGGACGGAGTTAATGAAAAACTGTTTTTT.

This clonotype has just a few counts. V and J are TRBV9 and TRBJ2-5; 8 bases map to TRBD1. The CDR3 runs to 15 residues. Germline trimming cut 3 bases from V and 2 bases from J; bases unmatched to any gene: 6. The germline V gene has CDR1 SGDLS and CDR2 YYNGEE. The CDR3 nucleotides read TGTGCCAGCAGCGCGGAGGGACAGGTACAAGAGACCCAGTACTTC. Translating gives CASSAEGQVQETQYF.

The chain employs TRBV5-4 and TRBJ2-3, with a possible D match to TRBD1 (5 bases). The CDR3 loop spans 15 amino acids. CDR1 and CDR2 from the germline V gene are SGHNT and YYREEE (reference sequence). V was shortened by 0 bases and J by 7 bases, with 15 bases between the two germline ends. The CDR3 sequence is CASSLALEGVYTQYF. For the CDR3, the DNA is TGTGCCAGCAGCTTGGCTTTGGAAGGGGTATATACGCAGTATTTT. Supplemented by reference TRBV5-4 and TRBJ2-3, the full variable domain reads ETGVTQSPTHLIKTRGQQVTLRCSSQSGHNTVSWYQQALGQGPQFIFQYYREEENGRGNFPPRFSGLQFPNYSSELNVNALELDDSALYLCASSLALEGVYTQYFGPGTRLTVL.

The chain employs TRBV4-2 and TRBJ1-4, with 7 bases matching TRBD1. CDR1 LGHNA and CDR2 YNFKEQ come from the germline V gene. Trimming removed 0 bases from V and 5 bases from J; junction bases left unmatched: 3. The CDR3 is made up of 15 amino acids. This chain's CDR3 is CASSQETGRNEKLFF. CDR3 DNA: TGTGCCAGCAGCCAAGAGACAGGGAGGAATGAAAAACTGTTTTTT.

Ten or more counts support this clonotype. The genes are TRBV27 and TRBJ1-5; 8 bases align to TRBD1. This CDR3 has 14 residues. The V gene end was trimmed by 6 bases and the J gene end by 1 base; junction bases not matched to a gene: 2. CDR1 MNHEY and CDR2 SMNVEV come from the germline V gene (reference sequence). CDR3 protein: CASRWTGSNQPQHF. The DNA of the CDR3 is TGTGCCAGCAGATGGACAGGGAGCAATCAGCCCCAGCATTTT.

The gene calls are TRBV7-9 and TRBJ2-2, with D possibly TRBD2 on 5 matching bases. CDR3 length: 12 amino acids. In germline, CDR1 is SEHNR, CDR2 FQNEAQ (reference sequence). V lost 6 bases and J 9 bases, leaving 11 bases between the germline ends. The CDR3 nucleotides read TGTGCCAGCAGACTAGTTCCCCGGGAGCTGTTTTTT. Translated, it gives CASRLVPRELFF. The full variable domain, in which reference TRBV7-9 and TRBJ2-2 provide the parts outside the CDR3, is DTGVSQNPRHKITKRGQNVTFRCDPISEHNRLYWYRQTLGQGPEFLTYFQNEAQLEKSRLLSDRFSAERPKGSFSTLEIQRTEQGDSAMYLCASRLVPRELFFGEGSRLTVL.

This clonotype showed up many times. The chain couples TRBV10-2 to TRBJ1-1, with D uncertain. With 4 bases removed from V and 8 bases from J, the gap between germline ends came to 14 bases. This CDR3 is 13 amino acids long. Germline values: CDR1 WSHSY, CDR2 SAAADI. The CDR3 bases are TGCGCCAGCAGTGTTAGGCATTCCGCCGAAGCTTTCTTT. This translates into CASSVRHSAEAFF.